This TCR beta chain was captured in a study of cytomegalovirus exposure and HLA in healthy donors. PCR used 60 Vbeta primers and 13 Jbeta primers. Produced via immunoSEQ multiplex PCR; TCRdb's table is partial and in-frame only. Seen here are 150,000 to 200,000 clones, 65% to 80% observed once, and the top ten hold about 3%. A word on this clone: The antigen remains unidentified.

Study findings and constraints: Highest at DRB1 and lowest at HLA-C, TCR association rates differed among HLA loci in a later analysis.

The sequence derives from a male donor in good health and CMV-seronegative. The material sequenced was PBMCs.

CDR3 amino acids: CASSIRDGYEQYF. CDR3 bases: TGTGCCAGTAGTATCAGGGATGGCTACGAGCAGTACTTC. The chain carries TRBV19 and TRBJ2-5; possibly TRBD1 for D (5 bases). The J call may not be correct, given that the DNA end is closer to TRBJ2-7. Per germline, CDR1 LNHDA and CDR2 SQIVND (reference sequence). This CDR3 region has 13 residues.